This T cell receptor (beta chain) was profiled in a study of CD8 T cells in Susac syndrome. Deletions cut 2 bases from V and 2 bases from J, with 12 bases between. The CDR3 is 16 amino acids. The germline CDR1 and CDR2 sequences are LGHNA and YNFKEQ. Sequencing of TCR beta covered CD8+ and CD4+ T cells obtained from blood. Healthy donors constituted the controls, which were matched for age and sex. Negative isolation yielded CD8+ and CD4+ T cells; FACS enriched TEMRA cells. With random hexamers, reverse transcription was performed on roughly 0.45 to 1 ug of RNA. TCRdb ran MiXCR on the immunoSEQ multiplex PCR reads and lists one entry per CDR3 protein. The sample has 150,000 to 200,000 distinct CDR3 sequences; roughly 92% are singletons.

The chain links TRBV4-2 to TRBJ2-2; unclear D gene. Sequencing was performed on CD4+ T cells from PBMCs. The receptor's source is a human donor in good health. The chain's CDR3 is CASSQQASLNTGELFF. CDR3 in DNA: TGTGCCAGCAGCCAACAGGCCTCCCTTAACACCGGGGAGCTGTTTTTT.